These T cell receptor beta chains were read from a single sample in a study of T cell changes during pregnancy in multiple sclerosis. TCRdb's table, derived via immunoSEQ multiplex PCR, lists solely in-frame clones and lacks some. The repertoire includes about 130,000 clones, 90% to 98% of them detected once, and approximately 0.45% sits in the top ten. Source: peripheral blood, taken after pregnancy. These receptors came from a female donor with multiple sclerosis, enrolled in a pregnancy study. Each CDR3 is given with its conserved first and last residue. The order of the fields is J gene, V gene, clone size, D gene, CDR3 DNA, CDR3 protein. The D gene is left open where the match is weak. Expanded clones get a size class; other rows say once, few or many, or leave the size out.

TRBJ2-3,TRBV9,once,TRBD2,TGTGCCAGCAGCGTATCCCCCCCACTAGCGGGGCCCACAGATACGCAGTATTTT,CASSVSPPLAGPTDTQYF
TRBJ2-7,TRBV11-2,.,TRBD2,TGTGCCAGCAGCTTCAGCGGGAGGGGGTACGAGCAGTACTTC,CASSFSGRGYEQYF
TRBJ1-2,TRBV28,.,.,TGTGCCAGCAGTACAGAAAACTATGGCTACACCTTC,CASSTENYGYTF
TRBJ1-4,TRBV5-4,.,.,TGTGCCAGCAGCTTGGGGGGAGTGAATGAAAAACTGTTTTTT,CASSLGGVNEKLFF
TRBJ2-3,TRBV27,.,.,TGTGCCAGCAGTCCGGACACGCCAGATACGCAGTATTTT,CASSPDTPDTQYF
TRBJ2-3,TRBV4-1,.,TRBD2,TGCGCCAGCAGCCAAGATGCGACTGCTAGCGGCTTTTTTGATACGCAGTATTTT,CASSQDATASGFFDTQYF
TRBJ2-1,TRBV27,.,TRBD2,TGTGCCAGCTTACGGACTAGCGCCAACCAGGGGGGCAATGAGCAGTTCTTC,CASLRTSANQGGNEQFF
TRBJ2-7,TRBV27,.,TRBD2,TGTGCCAGCAGCCGGGGACTAGCGATAAACGACGAGCAGTACTTC,CASSRGLAINDEQYF
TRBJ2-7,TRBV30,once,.,TGTGCCATCGAAGGAAGAGGGTCCATCTACGAGCAGTACTTC,CAIEGRGSIYEQYF
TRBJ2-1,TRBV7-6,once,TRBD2,TGTGCCAGCAGCTCTAGCGGGGATTACAATGAGCAGTTCTTC,CASSSSGDYNEQFF
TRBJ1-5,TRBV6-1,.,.,TGTGCCAGCAGTGAAGCTTTTGCGGGTGGCAGCAATCAGCCCCAGCATTTT,CASSEAFAGGSNQPQHF
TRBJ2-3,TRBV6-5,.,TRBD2,TGTGCCAGCAGTTACTCTAGCGGGGAGCCCGCGGGGACGCAGTATTTT,CASSYSSGEPAGTQYF
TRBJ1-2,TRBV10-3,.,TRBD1,TGTGCCATCAGCGGACAGGGGGCCGGAGGGTATGGCTACACCTTC,CAISGQGAGGYGYTF
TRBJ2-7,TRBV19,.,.,TGTGCCAGTAGCCCCGGCGGGTACGAGCAGTACTTC,CASSPGGYEQYF
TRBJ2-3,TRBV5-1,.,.,TGCGCCAGCAGCTTGGAGGCCTCAGGAGATACGCAGTATTTT,CASSLEASGDTQYF
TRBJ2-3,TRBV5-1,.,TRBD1,TGCGCCAGCAGCTTAACAGGGGGAGATACGCAGTATTTT,CASSLTGGDTQYF
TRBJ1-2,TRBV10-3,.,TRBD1,TGTGCCATCAGTGAATCTCGGACAGGGGGGCCTCCTATATATGGCTACACCTTC,CAISESRTGGPPIYGYTF
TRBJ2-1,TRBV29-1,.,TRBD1,TGCAGCGTTGTAGGGGACAGGGGGTTTACGTCGTCCTACAATGAGCAGTTCTTC,CSVVGDRGFTSSYNEQFF
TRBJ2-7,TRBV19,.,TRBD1,TGTGCCAGTAGCAACCCGGGACAGGGAACCTACGAGCAGTACTTC,CASSNPGQGTYEQYF
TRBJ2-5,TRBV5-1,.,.,TGCGCCAGCAGCTTGGGGGGCCCAGAGACCCAGTACTTC,CASSLGGPETQYF